The entry below describes one T cell receptor (beta chain). The data belong to a study of blood T cells in healthy people across ages. Study-wide background: Using template switching, researchers captured about one barcoded beta molecule for each two T cells.

The ends were cut back, 6 bases at V and 4 bases at J, with 16 bases in the middle. Germline V lookup: CDR1 MDHEN, CDR2 SYDVKM. The CDR3 covers 15 residues. It was with a sample-barcoded 5' primer and a J-beta primer mix that a second PCR of about 7 to 12 cycles was run. MiXCR was run by TCRdb on the 5' RACE reads, yielding one entry per CDR3 protein. The data contain more than 1.4 million distinct CDR3 sequences, about 43% of them singletons. The specimen was blood. The chain couples TRBV28 to TRBJ1-5; possible D gene TRBD1, 5 bases. The clonotype originates from a woman aged 18 to 35 in good health. The chain's CDR3 is CASSSLLGTNQPQHF. The CDR3 DNA follows: TGTGCCAGCAGCTCACTATTGGGGACTAATCAGCCCCAGCATTTT.